The next 3 T cell receptor beta chains were all read from a single sample in a study of blood T cell repertoires in COVID-19. Clones were sequenced by immunoSEQ multiplex PCR, and TCRdb holds only the in-frame ones, with some missing. Here the sample spans about 480,000 clones, more than 70% being singletons. The material sequenced was peripheral blood. The receptors derive from a woman aged 50 to 60 with COVID-19, enrolled during active disease.

The V gene is TRBV6-1, the J gene TRBJ2-7; maybe TRBD2 (5 bases). The germline V gene encodes CDR1 MNHNS and CDR2 SASEGT. This CDR3 is 13 amino acids long. The V and J ends lost 1 base and 9 bases respectively, with 13 bases between them. CDR3 region: CASSEVNSGGQYF. In nucleotides, the CDR3 is TGTGCCAGCAGTGAAGTCAACTCCGGAGGGCAGTACTTC.

The genes are TRBV5-6 and TRBJ1-2; D remains unclear. The germline gives CDR1 SGHDT, CDR2 YYEEEE. CDR3 size: 13 residues. The V gene lost 4 bases and the J gene lost 7 bases, with 14 bases spanning the gap. CDR3 in DNA: TGTGCCAGCAGCCCAGTCGCGGTTATTGGCTACACCTTC. This translates into CASSPVAVIGYTF.

This chain connects TRBV24-1 to TRBJ2-7; TRBD1 might be the D (6 bases). V dropped 2 bases and J dropped 6 bases, with 13 bases sitting between them. The CDR3 is 14 amino acids. Germline V gene data show CDR1 as KGHDR and CDR2 as SFDVKD. CDR3 bases: TGTGCCACCAGTGATTGGGGGCCTTCCGGCGAGCAGTACTTC. This sequence encodes CATSDWGPSGEQYF.